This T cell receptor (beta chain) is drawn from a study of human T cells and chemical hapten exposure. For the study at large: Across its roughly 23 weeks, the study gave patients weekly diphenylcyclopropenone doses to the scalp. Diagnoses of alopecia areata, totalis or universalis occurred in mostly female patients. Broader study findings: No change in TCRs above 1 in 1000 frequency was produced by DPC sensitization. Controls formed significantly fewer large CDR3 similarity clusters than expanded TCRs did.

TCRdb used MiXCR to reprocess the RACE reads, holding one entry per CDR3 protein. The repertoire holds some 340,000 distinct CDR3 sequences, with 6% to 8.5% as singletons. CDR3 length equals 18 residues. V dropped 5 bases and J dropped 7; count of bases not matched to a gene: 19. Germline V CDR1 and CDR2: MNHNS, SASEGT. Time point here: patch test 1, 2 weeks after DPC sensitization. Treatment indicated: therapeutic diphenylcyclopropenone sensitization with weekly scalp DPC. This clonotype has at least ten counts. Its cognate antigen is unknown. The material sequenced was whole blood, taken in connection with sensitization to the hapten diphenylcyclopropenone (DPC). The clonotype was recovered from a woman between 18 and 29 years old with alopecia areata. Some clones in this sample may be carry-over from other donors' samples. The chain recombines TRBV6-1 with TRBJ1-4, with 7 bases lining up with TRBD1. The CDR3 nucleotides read TGTGCCAGCAGTACATTTATTTTACAGACAGGGAAACGTGAAAAACTGTTTTTT. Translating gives CASSTFILQTGKREKLFF.